This T cell receptor (beta chain) stems from a study of blood T cell repertoires in COVID-19. Study details: Specimens from acute and convalescent COVID-19 originated in the United States, Italy and Spain. PBMCs, B-cell-depleted T cells, or T cells were the source of the cDNA or gDNA that made up the material.

In the authors' workflow: The authors estimated nucleated cell counts from reference gene primer amplification. The repertoire was sequenced with immunoSEQ multiplex PCR; TCRdb's copy has only in-frame clones and lacks some. That table furnishes V, J and clone size, whereas the DNA furnished D and trimming. The data hold roughly 200,000 clones, with about 75% observed a single time. This clonotype was obtained from a woman aged 45-60 years with active or convalescent COVID-19. Sequencing was carried out using peripheral blood.

CDR3 protein: CASSLRGRAKNIQYF. The CDR3 region has the DNA TGTGCCAGCAGCCTTCGCGGAAGAGCCAAAAACATTCAGTACTTC. The rearrangement uses TRBV3-1 (or the pseudogene TRBV3-2) and TRBJ2-4; D call uncertain. From germline, CDR1 is LGHDT and CDR2 YNNKEL (reference sequence). V lost 4 bases to trimming and J lost 0 bases, with 10 bases between them. CDR3 length equals 15 residues.